This T cell receptor beta chain was identified during a study of CD8 T cells in ankylosing spondylitis. This clonotype appeared many times. The CDR3 runs 16 residues. The germline V gene encodes CDR1 KGHSH and CDR2 LQKENI. V was shortened by 1 base and J by 6 bases, with 16 bases between the two germline ends. One entry per CDR3 protein results from TCRdb running MiXCR on the 5' RACE reads. This table has tens of thousands of distinct CDR3 sequences, under 5.5% appearing once. The V gene is TRBV18, the J gene TRBJ2-1; D is perhaps TRBD1 (5 bases). The TCR sequence derives from a male donor with ankylosing spondylitis or in good health (not recorded which). The sequencing input was blood, either unsorted or a sorted T cell fraction (not recorded which). The CDR3 sequence: CASSPRSQGLGNEQFF. CDR3 bases: TGTGCCAGCTCACCACGATCTCAGGGATTAGGCAATGAGCAGTTCTTC.